One sample yielded the 30 T cell receptor beta chains listed below, sequenced in a study of blood T cell repertoires in COVID-19. Data came from immunoSEQ multiplex PCR; TCRdb stores just in-frame clones and leaves some out. The sample records over 200,000 clones, 90% to 95% being singletons. The sequenced sample was peripheral blood. Every receptor here comes from a man in his thirties or forties with acute or convalescent COVID-19.

The chain joins TRBV14 to TRBJ1-5; D gene unclear. The CDR3 consists of 14 residues. Trimming removed 0 bases at V and 0 bases at J, with 3 bases between. In germline, CDR1 is SGHDN, CDR2 FVKESK. This CDR3 is CASSQDYSNQPQHF. CDR3 in DNA: TGTGCCAGCAGCCAAGATTATAGCAATCAGCCCCAGCATTTT.

This chain connects TRBV27 to TRBJ1-1, with 8 bases lining up with TRBD1. CDR1 and CDR2 (germline): MNHEY, SMNVEV (reference sequence). The CDR3 covers 12 residues. Trimming at V came to 7 bases and at J to 4 bases, leaving 2 bases not matched to a gene. CDR3 protein: CASNDRGTEAFF. CDR3 nucleotides: TGTGCCAGCAATGACAGGGGCACTGAAGCTTTCTTT.

The rearrangement links TRBV12-3 or TRBV12-4 to TRBJ1-5; D is ambiguous. Trimming stripped 5 bases from V and 4 bases from J, with 9 bases between. This CDR3 has 13 amino acids. The chain's CDR3 is CASSARSNQPQHF. As DNA, the CDR3 is TGTGCCAGCAGTGCGCGGTCAAATCAGCCCCAGCATTTT.

The V call is TRBV28, the J call TRBJ2-7; 8 positions match TRBD1. Germline V gives CDR1 MDHEN, CDR2 SYDVKM. The CDR3 sequence is 15 residues long. J was trimmed by 0 bases and V by 6 bases; bases with no gene match: 7. CDR3 amino acids: CASRLRDRSSYEQYF. Written as DNA, the CDR3 is TGTGCCAGCAGACTCCGGGACAGGAGCTCCTACGAGCAGTACTTC.

DNA for the CDR3: TGTGCCAGCAGCTTGGGACAGGGGATTTACTCTGGAAACACCATATATTTT. This codes for CASSLGQGIYSGNTIYF. The genes are TRBV7-2 and TRBJ1-3; 10 nucleotides line up with TRBD1. This CDR3 comprises 17 residues. J lost 0 bases, V lost 3 bases, and 5 bases had no gene match. CDR1 is SGHTA, CDR2 FQGNSA, per germline.

The chain is built from TRBV7-2 and TRBJ2-7; 13 nucleotides align to TRBD2. From germline, CDR1 is SGHTA and CDR2 FQGNSA. The CDR3 spans 16 residues. V shed 5 bases and J 3 bases; nucleotides not matched to a gene: 7. CDR3 protein: CASSLLAGGPGYEQYF. Here the CDR3 DNA reads TGTGCCAGCAGCCTACTAGCGGGAGGGCCGGGCTACGAGCAGTACTTC.

The chain is built from TRBV12-3 or TRBV12-4 and TRBJ1-1, with 8 nucleotides matching TRBD1. With 5 bases clipped from V and 5 bases from J, the junction kept 4 bases outside the gene matches. CDR3 length: 13 amino acids. CDR3 protein: CASSLQGATEAFF. The CDR3, as DNA: TGTGCCAGCAGTCTTCAGGGGGCAACTGAAGCTTTCTTT.

This sequence joins TRBV9 and TRBJ2-7; D not certain. The CDR3 has 15 amino acids. Trimming pared 0 bases from V and 2 bases from J, leaving 12 bases between. Germline CDR1 is SGDLS and CDR2 is YYNGEE. The DNA of the CDR3 is TGTGCCAGCAGCGTAGATGGTAGTCTCGCCTACGAGCAGTACTTC. This codes for CASSVDGSLAYEQYF.

The table lists this clone with a count of one. The chain combines TRBV6-5 with TRBJ2-1; D unresolved. This CDR3 spans 13 amino acids. The V gene's germline CDR1 is MNHEY and CDR2 SVGAGI. The V end lost 7 bases, the J end lost 0 bases, and 7 bases lay between the germline ends. In DNA, the CDR3 is TGTGCCAGCACCCTCCTCTCCTACAATGAGCAGTTCTTC. Amino acids: CASTLLSYNEQFF.

The chain is built from TRBV3-1 (or the pseudogene TRBV3-2) and TRBJ2-1; 9 bases are shared with TRBD1. V shed 2 bases, J shed 8 bases, and the junction held 16 bases outside the gene matches. The CDR3 loop spans 18 amino acids. In germline, CDR1 is LGHDT, CDR2 YNNKEL (reference sequence). CDR3 loop: CASSQLKLSDRGWDEQFF. The DNA of the CDR3 is TGTGCCAGCAGCCAACTGAAACTTTCAGACAGGGGGTGGGATGAGCAGTTCTTC.

The CDR3 sequence: CASSPTSGSLTVILNTGELFF. The CDR3 nucleotides are TGTGCCAGCAGCCCGACTAGCGGGAGCCTGACCGTAATCCTGAACACCGGGGAGCTGTTTTTT. The chain uses TRBV28 and TRBJ2-2; 12 nucleotides agree with TRBD2. Germline V gives CDR1 MDHEN, CDR2 SYDVKM. This CDR3 is 21 amino acids long. After removal of 6 bases from V and 1 base from J, the junction contained 18 bases not matched to a gene.

V gene TRBV2 combines with J gene TRBJ2-1; 8 nucleotides line up with TRBD2. This CDR3 region has 13 residues. Trimming at V came to 6 bases and at J to 6 bases, leaving 4 bases not matched to a gene. Germline CDR1 and CDR2: SNHLY and FYNNEI. CDR3 sequence (DNA): TGTGCCAGCAGAGAGACTAGCGTCAATGAGCAGTTCTTC. Translated, it gives CASRETSVNEQFF.

The genes are TRBV7-9 and TRBJ1-4; the D is unclear. This CDR3 region has 13 residues. Trimming left V 3 bases short and J 1 base short, with 3 bases between. The germline V gene has CDR1 SEHNR and CDR2 FQNEAQ (reference sequence). For the CDR3, the DNA is TGTGCCAGCAGCTTGAGAACTAATGAAAAACTGTTTTTT. It yields the protein CASSLRTNEKLFF.

The chain has TRBV29-1 and TRBJ1-1, with D tentatively TRBD1 (6 bases). V lost 3 bases and J 0 bases, leaving 20 bases between the germline ends. CDR3 length: 17 residues. CDR1 is SQVTM and CDR2 is ANQGSEA in the germline V gene. The CDR3 sequence: CSVDSPRQGTMNTEAFF. CDR3 nucleotide sequence: TGCAGCGTTGATTCGCCCCGGCAGGGGACAATGAACACTGAAGCTTTCTTT.

In this sample, this clone turned up a few times. This chain links TRBV3-1 (or the pseudogene TRBV3-2) with TRBJ1-6, with D unresolved. Germline V gene lookup returns CDR1 LGHDT and CDR2 YNNKEL (reference sequence). Trimming left V 0 bases short and J 7 bases short, with 10 bases between. The CDR3 loop spans 15 amino acids. CDR3 sequence reads: CASSQDYGGNSPLHF. In nucleotides, the CDR3 is TGTGCCAGCAGCCAAGATTATGGCGGGAATTCACCCCTCCACTTT.

This chain uses TRBV27 with TRBJ2-7, with a tentative D call TRBD1 (6 bases). CDR3 length: 13 residues. CDR1 is MNHEY, CDR2 SMNVEV, per germline (reference sequence). Trimming pared 3 bases from V and 2 bases from J, leaving 8 bases between. The CDR3 sequence is CASSFPGAYEQYF. CDR3 nucleotide sequence: TGTGCCAGCAGTTTCCCAGGGGCCTACGAGCAGTACTTC.

The chain has TRBV2 and TRBJ1-5; D not certain. The V and J ends lost 6 bases and 5 bases respectively, with 8 bases between them. Germline loops: CDR1 SNHLY, CDR2 FYNNEI. There are 12 residues in the CDR3. CDR3 loop: CASRREDQPQHF. Written as DNA, the CDR3 is TGTGCCAGCAGGAGGGAGGATCAGCCCCAGCATTTT. Full variable domain (missing parts from reference TRBV2 and TRBJ1-5): EPEVTQTPSHQVTQMGQEVILRCVPISNHLYFYWYRQILGQKVEFLVSFYNNEISEKSEIFDDQFSVERPDGSNFTLKIRSTKLEDSAMYFCASRREDQPQHFGDGTRLSIL.

The V call is TRBV6-5, the J call TRBJ1-1; D is undetermined. The CDR3 runs to 14 residues. V dropped 4 bases and J dropped 5 bases, with 14 bases sitting between them. Per germline, CDR1 MNHEY and CDR2 SVGAGI. CDR3 amino acids: CASSLIMGRTEAFF. CDR3 sequence (DNA): TGTGCCAGCAGTTTGATAATGGGCCGAACTGAAGCTTTCTTT.

This clone was detected once. This chain uses TRBV28 with TRBJ1-1; D possibly corresponds to TRBD1 (5 bases). Germline lookup yields CDR1 MDHEN and CDR2 SYDVKM. The length of the CDR3 is 13 residues. V lost 3 bases and J 4 bases, leaving 9 bases between the germline ends. The CDR3 sequence is CASSFRQGTEAFF. The DNA for the CDR3 is TGTGCCAGCAGTTTTCGGCAGGGCACTGAAGCTTTCTTT. Using reference TRBV28 and TRBJ1-1 for the parts outside the CDR3, the full variable domain is DVKVTQSSRYLVKRTGEKVFLECVQDMDHENMFWYRQDPGLGLRLIYFSYDVKMKEKGDIPEGYSVSREKKERFSLILESASTNQTSMYLCASSFRQGTEAFFGQGTRLTVV.

The V call is TRBV7-9, the J call TRBJ1-1, with 10 bases aligning to TRBD1. With 5 bases clipped from V and 11 bases from J, the junction kept 8 bases outside the gene matches. The germline gives CDR1 SEHNR, CDR2 FQNEAQ (reference sequence). The CDR3 totals 13 residues. CDR3 sequence: CASSPGQGRLAFF. DNA for the CDR3: TGTGCCAGCAGCCCGGGACAGGGGAGGTTGGCTTTCTTT.

The chain joins TRBV11-2 to TRBJ2-7; weak D call: TRBD1 (5 bases). Trimming removed 2 bases from V and 2 bases from J, with 16 bases in between. CDR1 is SGHAT and CDR2 is FQNNGV in the germline V gene. The CDR3 length is 16 residues. CDR3 DNA: TGTGCCAGCAGCTTAAGGGTTGGGGCAGGTCCCTACGAGCAGTACTTC. Translation gives CASSLRVGAGPYEQYF.

The genes are TRBV4-1 and TRBJ1-3; 7 nucleotides match TRBD1. V was clipped by 2 bases and J by 4 bases; unmatched bases: 8. The V gene's germline CDR1 is MGHRA and CDR2 YSYEKL. The CDR3 is 16 residues long. CDR3: CASSQYLGGAGNTIYF. CDR3 DNA sequence: TGCGCCAGCAGCCAATATTTAGGGGGCGCGGGAAACACCATATATTTT.

In its sample, this clone was seen once. The chain links TRBV27 to TRBJ2-3; unclear D gene. Between the trimmed V and J ends, which lost 3 bases and 3 bases, there was a span of 16 bases. CDR1 is MNHEY, CDR2 SMNVEV, per germline (reference sequence). The CDR3 extends over 16 amino acids. The CDR3 nucleotides read TGTGCCAGCAGTTTTGGGCCCCCGCCCTTTACAGATACGCAGTATTTT. The encoded protein is CASSFGPPPFTDTQYF.

The chain is built from TRBV6-5 and TRBJ1-5; 8 bases match TRBD1. CDR1 and CDR2 from the germline V gene are MNHEY and SVGAGI. The CDR3 has 14 residues. Trimming took 10 bases from V and 3 from J; bases not matched to a gene: 8. The CDR3 loop is CATTQGAYNQPQHF. The DNA for the CDR3 is TGTGCCACGACCCAGGGGGCGTACAATCAGCCCCAGCATTTT.

The chain links TRBV30 to TRBJ1-5, with a tentative D call TRBD1 (6 bases). Germline V gives CDR1 GTSNPN, CDR2 SVGIG (reference sequence). CDR3 size: 14 residues. V lost 1 base and J 7 bases, leaving 14 bases between the germline ends. The CDR3 region is CAWSDDRLKQPQHF. The CDR3 bases are TGTGCCTGGAGTGATGACAGGTTAAAGCAGCCCCAGCATTTT.

The chain uses TRBV12-3 or TRBV12-4 and TRBJ2-1; D remains unclear. This CDR3 region has 13 residues. Trimming pared 3 bases from V and 6 bases from J, leaving 9 bases between. This CDR3 is CASSLGLPNEQFF. In nucleotides, the CDR3 is TGTGCCAGCAGTTTGGGCCTCCCCAATGAGCAGTTCTTC.

The genes are TRBV28 and TRBJ1-1; TRBD1 agrees at 7 bases. Trimming took 9 bases from V and 10 from J; bases not matched to a gene: 17. CDR3 length equals 14 residues. Germline assignment: CDR1 MDHEN and CDR2 SYDVKM. CDR3 sequence (DNA): TGTGCCAGTCGACCGGACAGGACCAAAACAGGAGCTTTCTTT. Protein sequence: CASRPDRTKTGAFF. The entire variable domain, with the rest obtained from reference TRBV28 and TRBJ1-1, is as follows: DVKVTQSSRYLVKRTGEKVFLECVQDMDHENMFWYRQDPGLGLRLIYFSYDVKMKEKGDIPEGYSVSREKKERFSLILESASTNQTSMYLCASRPDRTKTGAFFGQGTRLTVV.

The genes are TRBV28 and TRBJ1-3; 8 bases are a match to TRBD1. The CDR3 has 15 residues. V shed 4 bases and J 4 bases; nucleotides not matched to a gene: 6. The V gene's germline CDR1 is MDHEN and CDR2 SYDVKM. The CDR3 sequence: CASSSQGARGNTIYF. DNA of the CDR3: TGTGCCAGCAGTTCTCAGGGGGCGAGGGGAAACACCATATATTTT.

The chain is built from TRBV18 and TRBJ2-7, with a tentative D call TRBD1 (5 bases). The CDR3 covers 16 residues. The V and J ends lost 0 bases and 3 bases respectively, with 15 bases between them. Germline V gives CDR1 KGHSH, CDR2 LQKENI. The CDR3, as DNA: TGTGCCAGCTCACCACCCGGGCAGGGTCCAAACTACGAGCAGTACTTC. Its protein product is CASSPPGQGPNYEQYF.

The genes are TRBV7-2 and TRBJ2-7, with a weak D call TRBD2 (5 bases). Germline V gene data show CDR1 as SGHTA and CDR2 as FQGNSA. V was trimmed by 7 bases and J by 4 bases, leaving 14 bases between them. The CDR3 has 13 amino acids. The CDR3 sequence is CASTSAGKYEQYF. DNA for the CDR3: TGTGCCAGCACCTCAGCCGGGAAATACGAGCAGTACTTC.